This T cell receptor beta chain was sequenced during a study of T cell responses to AZD1222 COVID-19 vaccine. The CDR3 spans 16 residues. Germline V gene data show CDR1 as KGHSH and CDR2 as LQKENI. The V end was cut by 2 bases, the J end by 5 bases, with 13 bases between. Data came from immunoSEQ multiplex PCR; TCRdb stores just in-frame clones and leaves some out. Of under 100,000 clones listed, 92% are singletons. This sequence was found in an adult in good health. Sequenced here: peripheral blood, sampled on day 0 of MenACWY control vaccination. This chain links TRBV18 with TRBJ1-6, with D maybe TRBD1 (5 bases). The CDR3, as DNA: TGTGCCAGCTCACCAGTGACAGCGAGCAATAATTCACCCCTCCACTTT. Translated: CASSPVTASNNSPLHF.